This T cell receptor (beta chain) appears in the sequencing data of a study of cytomegalovirus exposure and HLA in healthy donors. Across the study: Earlier, 95 million to 140 million unique TCR beta sequences were recovered from around 190 million T cells by an analysis.

In the PCR, 60 Vbeta and 13 Jbeta primers were used. Data came from immunoSEQ multiplex PCR; TCRdb stores just in-frame clones and leaves some out. The data hold 200,000 to 250,000 clones, with 80% to 85% observed a single time. The CDR3 is 13 amino acids. Germline V CDR1 and CDR2: GTSNPN, SVGIG (reference sequence). Trimming removed 3 bases at V and 9 bases at J, with 15 bases between. Notes on the study in general: On later analysis, the bulk of CMV-associated TCR beta chains appeared to be HLA-restricted. A later analysis linked a missense DCLRE1C variant to TCR beta V- and J-gene trimming.

On this clone: Its antigen is still unknown.

Sequencing was performed on PBMCs. The TCR sequence derives from a boy younger than 10 in good health and CMV-seronegative. The chain recombines TRBV30 with TRBJ1-3; D possibly corresponds to TRBD1 (5 bases). The CDR3 loop is CAWRDISFSTIYF. CDR3 DNA sequence: TGTGCCTGGAGGGACATTTCTTTCAGCACCATATATTTT.